The 21 T cell receptor beta chains given below trace back to one sample, sequenced in a study of T cell responses to AZD1222 COVID-19 vaccine. Clones were read by immunoSEQ multiplex PCR, and TCRdb kept only the in-frame ones, dropping some. The sample records around 130,000 clones, roughly nine tenths being singletons. Specimen: peripheral blood, collected on day 0 of AZD1222 vaccination. These receptor sequences come from an adult in good health.

This clone showed up just a few times. The chain links TRBV7-9 to TRBJ1-4, with D hard to call. Germline V gene lookup returns CDR1 SEHNR and CDR2 FQNEAQ (reference sequence). V was shortened by 5 bases and J by 8 bases, with 6 bases between the two germline ends. This CDR3 is built from 11 residues. CDR3: CASSLDEKLFF. The CDR3 DNA reads TGTGCCAGCAGCCTAGACGAAAAACTGTTTTTT.

This clone was seen just once. The rearrangement uses TRBV7-9 and TRBJ1-2, with D possibly TRBD1 on 5 matching bases. V shed 5 bases and J shed 2 bases, with 12 bases lying between them. The CDR3 is made up of 14 amino acids. Germline loops: CDR1 SEHNR, CDR2 FQNEAQ (reference sequence). CDR3 sequence reads: CASSRATENYGYTF. As DNA, the CDR3 is TGTGCCAGCAGCCGGGCGACAGAGAACTATGGCTACACCTTC. Supplemented by reference TRBV7-9 and TRBJ1-2, the full variable domain reads DTGVSQNPRHKITKRGQNVTFRCDPISEHNRLYWYRQTLGQGPEFLTYFQNEAQLEKSRLLSDRFSAERPKGSFSTLEIQRTEQGDSAMYLCASSRATENYGYTFGSGTRLTVV.

The rearrangement joins TRBV18 to TRBJ1-5; D possibly corresponds to TRBD1 (5 bases). V lost 3 bases, J lost 6 bases, and 15 bases lay in between. CDR1 and CDR2 from the germline V gene are KGHSH and LQKENI. This CDR3 comprises 15 residues. CDR3 sequence reads: CASSPRDGRSQPQHF. CDR3 in DNA: TGTGCCAGCTCACCCCGGGACGGTCGGAGTCAGCCCCAGCATTTT.

V is TRBV6-5 and J is TRBJ1-2; D ambiguous. V was trimmed by 7 bases and J by 2 bases, leaving 14 bases between them. The CDR3 runs to 14 residues. Germline CDR1 MNHEY, CDR2 SVGAGI. CDR3 DNA: TGTGCCAGCAAGCCCCGGGGTCTGAACTATGGCTACACCTTC. Translation: CASKPRGLNYGYTF.

The chain recombines TRBV28 with TRBJ1-2; D gene ambiguous. Germline CDR1 MDHEN, CDR2 SYDVKM. The CDR3 consists of 12 residues. With 7 bases removed from V and 6 bases from J, the gap between germline ends came to 12 bases. In nucleotides, the CDR3 is TGTGCCAGCAATGTCTTTAGGGATGGCTACACCTTC. Amino acids: CASNVFRDGYTF.

This sequence joins TRBV5-5 and TRBJ2-7, with D tentatively TRBD2 (6 bases). Trimming left V 2 bases short and J 3 bases short, with 15 bases between. Germline assignment: CDR1 SGHKS and CDR2 YYEKEE (reference sequence). The CDR3 loop spans 15 amino acids. The CDR3 here is CASSFSPGGGYEQYF. As DNA, the CDR3 is TGTGCCAGCAGCTTTAGTCCCGGGGGAGGCTACGAGCAGTACTTC.

This chain uses TRBV9 with TRBJ1-3, with TRBD1 matching 8 bases. This CDR3 is 17 amino acids long. Per the germline V gene, CDR1 is SGDLS and CDR2 is YYNGEE. V was clipped by 3 bases and J by 1 base; unmatched bases: 9. Here the CDR3 DNA reads TGTGCCAGCAGCGAGAGGGGACAGGAGTTTTCTGGAAACACCATATATTTT. Encoded protein: CASSERGQEFSGNTIYF. The variable domain in full, completed from reference TRBV9 and TRBJ1-3, reads DSGVTQTPKHLITATGQRVTLRCSPRSGDLSVYWYQQSLDQGLQFLIQYYNGEERAKGNILERFSAQQFPDLHSELNLSSLELGDSALYFCASSERGQEFSGNTIYFGEGSWLTVV.

The rearrangement joins TRBV15 to TRBJ1-6, with 7 bases identical to TRBD1. The CDR3 sequence is 17 residues long. The trim removed 0 bases at V and 8 bases at J, leaving 10 bases unmatched. Germline CDR1 reads LNHNV; CDR2 reads YYDKDF (reference sequence). In DNA form, the CDR3 reads TGTGCCACCAGCAGAGATCGAGGGAGGGGGCGTGATTCACCCCTCCACTTT. It translates to CATSRDRGRGRDSPLHF.

The rearrangement joins TRBV12-3 or TRBV12-4 to TRBJ2-7; D could derive from TRBD1 or TRBD2 (6 bases each). V dropped 2 bases and J dropped 4 bases, with 9 bases sitting between them. This CDR3 is 13 amino acids long. The CDR3 loop reads CASSLPGAYEQYF. The CDR3 nucleotides read TGTGCCAGCAGTTTACCGGGGGCTTACGAGCAGTACTTC.

CDR3 in amino acids: CASSGASGRDEQFF. The CDR3 nucleotides are TGTGCCAGCAGTGGGGCTAGCGGGAGAGATGAGCAGTTCTTC. The genes are TRBV6-4 and TRBJ2-1, with TRBD2 matching over 10 bases. This CDR3 region has 14 residues. The ends lost 4 bases at V and 8 bases at J; junction bases unmatched: 5. Germline CDR1 is MRHNA and CDR2 is SNTAGT.

The chain has TRBV30 and TRBJ1-1, with a tentative D call TRBD1 (6 bases). Per germline, CDR1 GTSNPN and CDR2 SVGIG (reference sequence). With 0 bases removed from V and 6 bases from J, the gap between germline ends came to 14 bases. The CDR3 consists of 14 residues. The CDR3 nucleotides read TGTGCCTGGAGTGTACAGGGTGTCGTAGCTGAAGCTTTCTTT. It encodes CAWSVQGVVAEAFF.

The chain has TRBV4-1 and TRBJ2-6; 7 bases agree with TRBD1. Germline V CDR1 and CDR2: MGHRA, YSYEKL. Trimming took 4 bases from V and 2 from J; bases not matched to a gene: 8. This CDR3 is built from 17 residues. CDR3 amino acids: CASSLDRERTGANVLTF. CDR3 nucleotide sequence: TGCGCCAGCAGCCTAGACAGGGAGCGTACTGGGGCCAACGTCCTGACTTTC.

V gene TRBV3-1 (or the pseudogene TRBV3-2) combines with J gene TRBJ2-5; D is tentatively TRBD1 or TRBD2 (5 bases each). Germline loops: CDR1 LGHDT, CDR2 YNNKEL (reference sequence). The CDR3 consists of 16 residues. V was clipped by 6 bases and J by 1 base, with 18 bases between them. CDR3 nucleotide sequence: TGTGCCAGCAGTCAATTCGGGGCGGTACCCCAAGAGACCCAGTACTTC. Its translation is CASSQFGAVPQETQYF.

The chain recombines TRBV5-1 with TRBJ2-5, with TRBD2 matching over 10 bases. The CDR3 sequence is 15 residues long. The V gene end was trimmed by 4 bases and the J gene end by 5 bases; junction bases not matched to a gene: 8. CDR1 is SGHRS and CDR2 is YFSETQ in the germline V gene. CDR3 coding DNA: TGCGCCAGCAGCATCGGCGGGACTAGCGTGGAGACCCAGTACTTC. It is translated as CASSIGGTSVETQYF.

Of note for this clone: Other DNA sequences within the sample encode an identical CDR3. The chain links TRBV7-3 to TRBJ1-1; D gene ambiguous. There are 13 residues in the CDR3. V lost 0 bases and J 5 bases, leaving 7 bases between the germline ends. Per germline, CDR1 SGHTA and CDR2 FQGTGA. The CDR3 DNA is TGTGCCAGCAGCTTAACGGGCGGGACTGAAGCTTTCTTT. Protein sequence: CASSLTGGTEAFF.

The chain carries TRBV7-9 and TRBJ1-1; D unresolved. The CDR3 is 12 residues long. Trimming took off 5 bases at V and 4 bases at J, with 8 bases between the two ends. Germline CDR1 and CDR2: SEHNR and FQNEAQ (reference sequence). CDR3 amino acids: CASSPPATEAFF. The CDR3, as DNA: TGTGCCAGCAGCCCTCCTGCCACTGAAGCTTTCTTT.

This chain uses TRBV27 with TRBJ1-4; D uncertain. The V gene lost 3 bases and the J gene lost 3 bases, with 11 bases spanning the gap. The germline V gene has CDR1 MNHEY and CDR2 SMNVEV (reference sequence). The CDR3 totals 15 residues. The CDR3 DNA is TGTGCCAGCAGTTTGGACGGCGGATCTAATGAAAAACTGTTTTTT. Its translation: CASSLDGGSNEKLFF.

J is TRBJ1-6 and V is TRBV7-8; D call uncertain. The V and J ends lost 6 bases and 7 bases respectively, with 13 bases between them. CDR1 is SGHVS, CDR2 FQNEAQ, per germline. The CDR3 contains 14 residues. The CDR3 bases are TGTGCCAGCAGGTCCGGGTCGTGGAATTCACCCCTCCACTTT. Translation: CASRSGSWNSPLHF.

V is TRBV7-3 and J is TRBJ2-7; TRBD2 agrees at 12 bases. The V and J ends lost 4 bases and 5 bases, in that order; junction bases with no gene match: 6. CDR1 is SGHTA, CDR2 FQGTGA, per germline. The CDR3 length is 15 residues. CDR3 nucleotide sequence: TGTGCCAGCAGCTCCAGACTAGCGGGAGTCCACGAGCAGTACTTC. It is translated as CASSSRLAGVHEQYF.

This chain uses TRBV6-6 with TRBJ2-7, with 9 bases fitting TRBD1. Losses at the gene ends were 9 bases for V and 3 bases for J; bases not matched to a gene: 6. Germline V gives CDR1 MNHNY, CDR2 SVGAGI (reference sequence). The CDR3 is 13 residues long. CDR3 sequence reads: CASFRGQGYEQYF. CDR3 nucleotides: TGTGCCAGTTTCAGGGGACAGGGCTACGAGCAGTACTTC.

This clone was found a few times. The chain has TRBV12-3 or TRBV12-4 and TRBJ2-6; D may correspond to TRBD1 or TRBD2 (5 bases each). V was cut by 6 bases and J by 12 bases, with 15 bases left in between. This CDR3 comprises 13 residues. For the CDR3, the DNA is TGTGCCAGCAGCTTCGGGGCAGGGCTCGTCCTGACTTTC. This codes for CASSFGAGLVLTF.